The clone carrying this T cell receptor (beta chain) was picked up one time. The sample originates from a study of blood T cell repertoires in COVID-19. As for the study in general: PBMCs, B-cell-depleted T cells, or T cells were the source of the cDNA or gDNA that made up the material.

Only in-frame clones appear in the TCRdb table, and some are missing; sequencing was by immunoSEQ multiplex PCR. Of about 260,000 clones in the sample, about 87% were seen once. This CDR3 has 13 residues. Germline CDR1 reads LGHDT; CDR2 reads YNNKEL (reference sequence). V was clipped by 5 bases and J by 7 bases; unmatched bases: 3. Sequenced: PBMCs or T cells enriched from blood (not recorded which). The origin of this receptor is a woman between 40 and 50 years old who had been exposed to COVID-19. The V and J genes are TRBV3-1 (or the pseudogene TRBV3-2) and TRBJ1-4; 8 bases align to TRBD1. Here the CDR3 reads CASSGQGTEKLFF. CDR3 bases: TGTGCCAGCAGCGGACAGGGTACTGAAAAACTGTTTTTT.